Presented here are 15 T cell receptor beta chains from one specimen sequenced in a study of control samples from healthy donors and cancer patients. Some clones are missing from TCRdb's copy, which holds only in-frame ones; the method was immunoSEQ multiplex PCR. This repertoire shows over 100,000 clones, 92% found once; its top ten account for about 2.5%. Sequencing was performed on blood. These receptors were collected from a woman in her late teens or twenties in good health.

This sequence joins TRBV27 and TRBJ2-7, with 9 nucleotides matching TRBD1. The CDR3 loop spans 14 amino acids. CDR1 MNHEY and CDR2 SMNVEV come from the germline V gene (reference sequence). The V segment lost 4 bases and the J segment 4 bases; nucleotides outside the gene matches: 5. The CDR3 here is CASSSYRGLYEQYF. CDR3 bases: TGTGCCAGCAGTTCTTACAGGGGGCTATACGAGCAGTACTTC.

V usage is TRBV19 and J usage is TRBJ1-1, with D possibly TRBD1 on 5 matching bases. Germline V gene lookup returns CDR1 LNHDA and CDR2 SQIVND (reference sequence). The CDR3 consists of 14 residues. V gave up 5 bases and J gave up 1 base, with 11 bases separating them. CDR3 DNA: TGTGCCAGTAGTCCCGGCGGGGGGAACACTGAAGCTTTCTTT. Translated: CASSPGGGNTEAFF.

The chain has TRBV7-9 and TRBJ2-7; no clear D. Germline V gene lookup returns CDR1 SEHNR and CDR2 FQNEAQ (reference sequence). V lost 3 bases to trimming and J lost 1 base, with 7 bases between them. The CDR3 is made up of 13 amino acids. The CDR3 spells CASSFQLSYEQYF. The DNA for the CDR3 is TGTGCCAGCAGCTTCCAGCTTTCCTACGAGCAGTACTTC.

The DNA for the CDR3 is TGTGCCAGCAGAATCTGGGGGCCCGGGGAGCTGTTTTTT. It is translated as CASRIWGPGELFF. The V call is TRBV27, the J call TRBJ2-2; D is possibly TRBD1 (6 bases). Trimming left V 6 bases short and J 6 bases short, with 11 bases between. CDR1 and CDR2 (germline): MNHEY, SMNVEV (reference sequence). The CDR3 extends over 13 amino acids.

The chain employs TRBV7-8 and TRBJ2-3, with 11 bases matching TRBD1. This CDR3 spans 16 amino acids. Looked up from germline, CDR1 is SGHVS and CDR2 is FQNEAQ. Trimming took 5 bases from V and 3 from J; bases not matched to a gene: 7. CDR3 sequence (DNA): TGTGCCAGCAGCCTTGGACAGGGGGCCAGAACAGATACGCAGTATTTT. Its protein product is CASSLGQGARTDTQYF.

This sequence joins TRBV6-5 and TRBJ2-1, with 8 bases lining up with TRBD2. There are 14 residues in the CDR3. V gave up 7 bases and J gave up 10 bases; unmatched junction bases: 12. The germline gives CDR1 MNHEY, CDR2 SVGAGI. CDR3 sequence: CASTTAQRGPEQFF. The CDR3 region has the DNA TGTGCCAGCACCACCGCCCAGCGGGGGCCAGAGCAGTTCTTC.

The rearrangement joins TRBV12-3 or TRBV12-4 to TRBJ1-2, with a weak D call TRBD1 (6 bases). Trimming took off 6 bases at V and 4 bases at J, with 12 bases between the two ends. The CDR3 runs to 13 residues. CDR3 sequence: CASSQDSTYGYTF. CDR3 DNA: TGTGCCAGCAGCCAGGACAGTACCTATGGCTACACCTTC.

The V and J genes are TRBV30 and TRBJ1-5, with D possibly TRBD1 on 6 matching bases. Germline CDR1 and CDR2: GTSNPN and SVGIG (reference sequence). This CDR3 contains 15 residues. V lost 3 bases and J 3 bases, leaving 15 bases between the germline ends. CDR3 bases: TGTGCCTGGAGCGTGGGGGCAGCTTTCAATCAGCCCCAGCATTTT. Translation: CAWSVGAAFNQPQHF.

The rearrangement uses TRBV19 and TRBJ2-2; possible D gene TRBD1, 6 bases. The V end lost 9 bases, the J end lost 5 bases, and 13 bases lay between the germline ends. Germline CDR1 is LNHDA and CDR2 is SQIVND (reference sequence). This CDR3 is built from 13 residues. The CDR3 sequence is CASGSGVTGELFF. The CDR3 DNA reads TGTGCCAGCGGTTCAGGGGTTACCGGGGAGCTGTTTTTT.

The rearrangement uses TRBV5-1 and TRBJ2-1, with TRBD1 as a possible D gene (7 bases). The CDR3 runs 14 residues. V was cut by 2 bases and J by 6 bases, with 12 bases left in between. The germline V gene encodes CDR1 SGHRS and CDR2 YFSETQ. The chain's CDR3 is CASSFTQGGNEQFF. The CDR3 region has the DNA TGCGCCAGCAGCTTCACGCAGGGGGGCAATGAGCAGTTCTTC.

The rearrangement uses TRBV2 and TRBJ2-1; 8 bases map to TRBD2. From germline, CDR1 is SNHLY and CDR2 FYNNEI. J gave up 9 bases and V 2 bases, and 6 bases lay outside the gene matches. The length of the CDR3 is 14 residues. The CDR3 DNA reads TGTGCCAGCAGTGAATTCACACGGGGGGGTGAGCAGTTCTTC. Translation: CASSEFTRGGEQFF.

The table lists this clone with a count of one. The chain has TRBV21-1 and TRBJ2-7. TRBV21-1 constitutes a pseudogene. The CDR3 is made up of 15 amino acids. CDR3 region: CASPRGRCLGYEQYF. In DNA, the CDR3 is TGTGCCAGCCCGAGGGGCAGGTGCTTAGGATACGAGCAGTACTTC.

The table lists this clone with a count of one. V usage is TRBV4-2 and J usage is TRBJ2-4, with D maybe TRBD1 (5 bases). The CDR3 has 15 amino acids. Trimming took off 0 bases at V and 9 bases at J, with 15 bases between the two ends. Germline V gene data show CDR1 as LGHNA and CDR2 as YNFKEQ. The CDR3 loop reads CASSQEGREWAIQYF. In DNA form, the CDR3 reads TGTGCCAGCAGCCAAGAAGGCAGGGAATGGGCCATTCAGTACTTC.

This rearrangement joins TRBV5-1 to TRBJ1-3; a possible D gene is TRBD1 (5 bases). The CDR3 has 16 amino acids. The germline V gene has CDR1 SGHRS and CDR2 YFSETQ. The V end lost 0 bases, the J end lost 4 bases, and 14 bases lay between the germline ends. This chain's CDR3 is CASSLDAGRVGNTIYF. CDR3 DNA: TGCGCCAGCAGCTTGGACGCGGGGCGGGTAGGAAACACCATATATTTT.

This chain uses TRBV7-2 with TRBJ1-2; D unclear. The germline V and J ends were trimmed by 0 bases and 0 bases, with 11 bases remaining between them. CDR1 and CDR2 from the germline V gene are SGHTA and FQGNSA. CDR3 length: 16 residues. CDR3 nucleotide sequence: TGTGCCAGCAGCTTAGCAGTGACAAAGACTAACTATGGCTACACCTTC. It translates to CASSLAVTKTNYGYTF.